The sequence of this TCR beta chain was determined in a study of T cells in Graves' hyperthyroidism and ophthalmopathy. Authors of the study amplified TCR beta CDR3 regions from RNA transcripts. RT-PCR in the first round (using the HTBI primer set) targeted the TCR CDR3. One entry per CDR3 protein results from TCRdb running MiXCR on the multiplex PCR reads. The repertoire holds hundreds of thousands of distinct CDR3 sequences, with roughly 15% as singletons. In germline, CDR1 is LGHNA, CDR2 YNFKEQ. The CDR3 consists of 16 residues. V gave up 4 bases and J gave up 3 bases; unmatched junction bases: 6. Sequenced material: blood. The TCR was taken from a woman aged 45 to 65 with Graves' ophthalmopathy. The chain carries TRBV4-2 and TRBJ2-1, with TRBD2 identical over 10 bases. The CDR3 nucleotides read TGTGCCAGCAGCCCCGGGATAGCGGGAGGCTACAATGAGCAGTTCTTC. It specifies CASSPGIAGGYNEQFF.